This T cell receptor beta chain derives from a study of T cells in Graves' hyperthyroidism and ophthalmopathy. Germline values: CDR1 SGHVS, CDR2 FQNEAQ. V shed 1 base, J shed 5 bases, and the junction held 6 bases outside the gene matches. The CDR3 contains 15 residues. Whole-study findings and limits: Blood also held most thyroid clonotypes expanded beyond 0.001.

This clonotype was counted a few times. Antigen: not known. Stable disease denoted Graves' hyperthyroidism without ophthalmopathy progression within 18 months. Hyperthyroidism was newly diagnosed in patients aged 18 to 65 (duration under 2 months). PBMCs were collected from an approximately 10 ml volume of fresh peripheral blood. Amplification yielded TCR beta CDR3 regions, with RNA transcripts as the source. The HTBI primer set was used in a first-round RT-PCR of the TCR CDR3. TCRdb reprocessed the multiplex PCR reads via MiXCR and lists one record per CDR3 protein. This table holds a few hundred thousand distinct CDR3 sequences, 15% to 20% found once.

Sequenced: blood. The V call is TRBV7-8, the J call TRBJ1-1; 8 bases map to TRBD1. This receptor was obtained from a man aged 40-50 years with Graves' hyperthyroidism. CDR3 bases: TGTGCCAGCAGCTTAGGGGCAGGGGGCCTGACTGAAGCTTTCTTT. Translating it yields CASSLGAGGLTEAFF.